This T cell receptor beta chain comes out of a study of blood T cell repertoires in COVID-19. About the research overall: Nucleic acid was either cDNA or gDNA, and it came from T cells, B-cell-depleted T cells, or PBMCs.

Original methodology: Scientists estimated how many nucleated cells there were by amplifying reference gene primers. The method was immunoSEQ multiplex PCR; TCRdb's version includes in-frame clones alone and lacks a portion of them. D and trimming were read from the DNA, whereas the V and J calls and clone size are those reported in that table. There are roughly 250,000 clones in the sample; about four fifths occur only once, and roughly 14% lies in the top ten. The germline V gene encodes CDR1 MNHNS and CDR2 SASEGT. The CDR3 has 15 amino acids. Trimming cost V 2 bases and J 7 bases, with 15 bases left between them. Seattle-derived patients entered the study during active infection and were followed longitudinally.

The source of this sequence is a person aged 65 to 85 with COVID-19, enrolled during active disease. The rearrangement uses TRBV6-1 and TRBJ1-5; D might be TRBD1 (6 bases). Sample: peripheral blood. Here the CDR3 DNA reads TGTGCCAGCAGTGAATCCGGGGCAGGGGACCAGCCCCAGCATTTT. Amino acids: CASSESGAGDQPQHF.